This T cell receptor (beta chain) is from a study of T cells in Graves' hyperthyroidism and ophthalmopathy. Study observations and caveats: Ophthalmopathy, which appeared later, was predicted by the model a median roughly 6.4 months before onset.

The ends lost 7 bases at V and 3 bases at J; junction bases unmatched: 3. The CDR3 totals 13 residues. The germline CDR1 and CDR2 sequences are MNHEY and SVGEGT. Concerning this clonotype itself: Its antigen is unidentified.

It was RNA transcripts that yielded the amplified TCR beta CDR3 regions. TCR CDR3 underwent first-round RT-PCR with the HTBI primer set. TCRdb processed the multiplex PCR reads anew with MiXCR; each CDR3 protein has one entry. The table includes about 590,000 distinct CDR3 sequences, 15% to 18% detected once. The chain joins TRBV6-2 or TRBV6-3 to TRBJ2-3, with TRBD1 matching over 8 bases. The sequencing sample was made of blood. The TCR sequence derives from a woman aged 25-40 years with Graves' hyperthyroidism. CDR3 sequence: CASNWDRTDTQYF. The DNA of the CDR3 is TGTGCCAGCAATTGGGACAGGACAGATACGCAGTATTTT.